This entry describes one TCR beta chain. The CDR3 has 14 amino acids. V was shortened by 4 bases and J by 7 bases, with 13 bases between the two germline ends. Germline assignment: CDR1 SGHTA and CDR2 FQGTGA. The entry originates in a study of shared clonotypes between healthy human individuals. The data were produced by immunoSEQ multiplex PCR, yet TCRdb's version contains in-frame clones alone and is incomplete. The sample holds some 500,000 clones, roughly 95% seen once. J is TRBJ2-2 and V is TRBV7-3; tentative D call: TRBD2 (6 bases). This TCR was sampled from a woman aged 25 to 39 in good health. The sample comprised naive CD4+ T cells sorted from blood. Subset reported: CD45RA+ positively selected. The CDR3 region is CASSSGLEGGELFF. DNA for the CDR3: TGTGCCAGCAGCTCGGGACTGGAGGGCGGGGAGCTGTTTTTT. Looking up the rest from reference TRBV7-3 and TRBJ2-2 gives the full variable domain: GAGVSQTPSNKVTEKGKYVELRCDPISGHTALYWYRQSLGQGPEFLIYFQGTGAADDSGLPNDRFFAVRPEGSVSTLKIQRTERGDSAVYLCASSSGLEGGELFFGEGSRLTVL.